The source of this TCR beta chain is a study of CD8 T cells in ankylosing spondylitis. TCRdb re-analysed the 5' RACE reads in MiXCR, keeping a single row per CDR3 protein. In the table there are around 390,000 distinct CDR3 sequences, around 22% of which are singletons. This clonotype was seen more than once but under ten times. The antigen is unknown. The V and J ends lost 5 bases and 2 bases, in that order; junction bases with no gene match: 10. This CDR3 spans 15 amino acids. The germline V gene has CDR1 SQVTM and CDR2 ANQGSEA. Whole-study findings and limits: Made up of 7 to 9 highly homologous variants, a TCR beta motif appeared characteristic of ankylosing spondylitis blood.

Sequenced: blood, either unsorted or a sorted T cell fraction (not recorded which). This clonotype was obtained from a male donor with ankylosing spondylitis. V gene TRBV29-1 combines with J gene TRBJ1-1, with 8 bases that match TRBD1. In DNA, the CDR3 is TGCAGCGTTTCTCGGCAGGGGGCCTCAAACACTGAAGCTTTCTTT. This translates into CSVSRQGASNTEAFF.